Only one count was recorded for the clone carrying this T cell receptor beta chain. This specimen belongs to a study of blood T cell repertoires in COVID-19. Study in general: Acute and convalescent COVID-19 specimens originated in the United States, Italy and Spain. T cells, B-cell-depleted T cells, or PBMCs supplied cDNA or gDNA.

This CDR3 has 15 residues. Trimming cost V 0 bases and J 8 bases, with 11 bases left between them. Per the germline V gene, CDR1 is MNHEY and CDR2 is SMNVEV (reference sequence). Original processing notes: Amplification from reference gene primers served as the basis for estimated nucleated cell counts. Here immunoSEQ multiplex PCR was the method, and the copy in TCRdb shows in-frame clones only, minus some. That table supplies the V and J calls and clone size; D and trimming were determined from the DNA. The table lists 200,000 to 250,000 clones, about 79% of them singletons. Material for sequencing was peripheral blood. The chain joins TRBV27 to TRBJ1-6; unclear D gene. The sequence was obtained from a man in his forties or fifties with active or convalescent COVID-19. CDR3: CASSLSFGGHSPLHF. The CDR3 nucleotides are TGTGCCAGCAGTTTATCGTTCGGCGGTCATTCACCCCTCCACTTT.